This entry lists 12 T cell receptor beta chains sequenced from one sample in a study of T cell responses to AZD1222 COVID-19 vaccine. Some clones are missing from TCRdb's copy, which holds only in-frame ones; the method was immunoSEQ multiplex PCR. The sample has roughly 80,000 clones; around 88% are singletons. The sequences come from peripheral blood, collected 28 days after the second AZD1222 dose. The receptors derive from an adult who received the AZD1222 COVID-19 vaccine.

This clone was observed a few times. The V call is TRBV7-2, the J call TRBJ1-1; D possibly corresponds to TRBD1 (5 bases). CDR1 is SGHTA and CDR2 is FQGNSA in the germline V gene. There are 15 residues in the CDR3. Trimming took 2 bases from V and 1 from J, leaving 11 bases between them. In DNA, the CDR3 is TGTGCCAGCAGCTTAAACCCGGGGGGGAACACTGAAGCTTTCTTT. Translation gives CASSLNPGGNTEAFF.

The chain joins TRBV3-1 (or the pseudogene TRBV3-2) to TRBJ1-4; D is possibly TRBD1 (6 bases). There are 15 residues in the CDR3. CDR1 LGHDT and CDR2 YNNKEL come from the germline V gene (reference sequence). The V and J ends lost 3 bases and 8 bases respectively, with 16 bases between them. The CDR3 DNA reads TGTGCCAGCAGCCAGGCGTCAGGGGCACGGGAAAAACTGTTTTTT. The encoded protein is CASSQASGAREKLFF.

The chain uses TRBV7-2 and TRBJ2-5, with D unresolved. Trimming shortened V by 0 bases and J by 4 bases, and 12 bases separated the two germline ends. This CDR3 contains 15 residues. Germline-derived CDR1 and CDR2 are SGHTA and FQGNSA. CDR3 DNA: TGTGCCAGCAGCTTAGCGGGGTGGTCAGGAGAGACCCAGTACTTC. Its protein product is CASSLAGWSGETQYF.

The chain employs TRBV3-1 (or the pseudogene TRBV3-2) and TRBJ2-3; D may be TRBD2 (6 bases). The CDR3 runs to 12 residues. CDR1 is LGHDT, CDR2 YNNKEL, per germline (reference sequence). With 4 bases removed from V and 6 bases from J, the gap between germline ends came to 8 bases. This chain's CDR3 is CASSPGVDTQYF. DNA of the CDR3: TGTGCCAGCAGCCCGGGGGTGGATACGCAGTATTTT.

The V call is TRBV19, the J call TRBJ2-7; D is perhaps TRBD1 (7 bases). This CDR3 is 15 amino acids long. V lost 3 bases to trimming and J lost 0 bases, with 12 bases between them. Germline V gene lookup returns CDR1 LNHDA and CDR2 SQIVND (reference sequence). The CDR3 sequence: CASSIGGGLSYEQYF. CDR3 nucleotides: TGTGCCAGTAGTATCGGAGGGGGCCTCTCCTACGAGCAGTACTTC.

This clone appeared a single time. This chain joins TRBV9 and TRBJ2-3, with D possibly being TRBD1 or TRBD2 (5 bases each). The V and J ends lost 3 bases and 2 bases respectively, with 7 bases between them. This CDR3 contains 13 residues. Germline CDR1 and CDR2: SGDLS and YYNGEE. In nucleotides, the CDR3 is TGTGCCAGCAGCGGGGGGTTCACAGATACGCAGTATTTT. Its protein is CASSGGFTDTQYF. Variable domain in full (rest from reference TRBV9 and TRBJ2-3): DSGVTQTPKHLITATGQRVTLRCSPRSGDLSVYWYQQSLDQGLQFLIQYYNGEERAKGNILERFSAQQFPDLHSELNLSSLELGDSALYFCASSGGFTDTQYFGPGTRLTVL.

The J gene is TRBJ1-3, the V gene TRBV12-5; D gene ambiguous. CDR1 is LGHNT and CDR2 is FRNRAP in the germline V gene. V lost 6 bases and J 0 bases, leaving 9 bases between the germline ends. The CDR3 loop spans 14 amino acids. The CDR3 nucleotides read TGTGCTAGTGGCGACGGAGTCTCTGGAAACACCATATATTTT. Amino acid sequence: CASGDGVSGNTIYF.

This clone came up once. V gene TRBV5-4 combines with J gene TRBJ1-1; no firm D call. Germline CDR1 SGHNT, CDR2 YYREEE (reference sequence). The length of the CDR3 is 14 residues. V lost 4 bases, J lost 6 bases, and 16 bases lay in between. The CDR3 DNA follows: TGTGCCAGCAGCGACCGGAGTGGTCAGTCTGAAGCTTTCTTT. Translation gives CASSDRSGQSEAFF.

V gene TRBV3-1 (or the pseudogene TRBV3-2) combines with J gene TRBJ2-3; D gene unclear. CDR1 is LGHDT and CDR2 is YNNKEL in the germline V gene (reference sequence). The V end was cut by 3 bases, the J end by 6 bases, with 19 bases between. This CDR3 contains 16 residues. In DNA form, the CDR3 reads TGTGCCAGCAGCCAGTCTGGATTCCCCAGACTGGATACGCAGTATTTT. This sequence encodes CASSQSGFPRLDTQYF.

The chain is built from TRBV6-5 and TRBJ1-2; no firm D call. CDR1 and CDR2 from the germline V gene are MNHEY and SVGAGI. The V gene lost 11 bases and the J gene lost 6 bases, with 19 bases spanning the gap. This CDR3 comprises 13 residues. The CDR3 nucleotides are TGTGCCGGTAAGATCTCGGCTCTCGATGGCTACACCTTC. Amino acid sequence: CAGKISALDGYTF.

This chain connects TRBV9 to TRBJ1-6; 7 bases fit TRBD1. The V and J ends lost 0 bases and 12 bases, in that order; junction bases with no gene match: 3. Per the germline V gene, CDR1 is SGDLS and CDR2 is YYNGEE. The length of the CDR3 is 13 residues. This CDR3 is CASSVAAGGPLHF. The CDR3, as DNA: TGTGCCAGCAGCGTAGCAGCAGGGGGACCCCTCCACTTT.

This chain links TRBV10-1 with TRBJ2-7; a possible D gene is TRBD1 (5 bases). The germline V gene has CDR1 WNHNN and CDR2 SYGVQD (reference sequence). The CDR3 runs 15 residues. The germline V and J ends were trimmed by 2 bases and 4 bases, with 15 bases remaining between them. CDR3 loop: CASSEPRTRVYEQYF. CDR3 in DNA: TGCGCCAGCAGTGAGCCGAGGACCAGGGTTTACGAGCAGTACTTC.